This TCR beta chain was observed in a study of blood T cell repertoires in COVID-19. Study information: Donors in the United States, Italy and Spain gave samples during acute or convalescent COVID-19.

In the original workflow: Quantification of nucleated cells was approximated via reference gene primer amplification. Profiled with immunoSEQ multiplex PCR; TCRdb holds only in-frame clones, not every one. That table gives V, J and clone size, and the DNA gave D and trimming. The sample contains around 250,000 clones, 70% to 90% of which appear only once. CDR3 length: 15 residues. Germline CDR1 reads LGHDT; CDR2 reads YNNKEL (reference sequence). V trimming: 3 bases; J trimming: 6 bases; junction bases outside the gene matches: 3. Two consecutive negative NP/OP PCR tests, clearance, or resolved symptoms defined Cohort 3 recovery.

Sequencing was carried out using PBMCs or T cells enriched from blood (not recorded which). V gene TRBV3-1 (or the pseudogene TRBV3-2) combines with J gene TRBJ2-3; TRBD2 matches at 13 bases. This TCR came from a woman in her fifties or sixties who had recovered from COVID-19. The CDR3 nucleotides read TGTGCCAGCAGCCAGGGACTAGCGGGACCGGATACGCAGTATTTT. It encodes CASSQGLAGPDTQYF.